This passage covers 17 T cell receptor beta chains from one sample sequenced in a study of identical twins. TCRdb analysed the 5' RACE reads with MiXCR anew, one entry per CDR3 protein. The sample lists approximately 470,000 distinct CDR3 sequences, approximately 14% occurring once. This sample was shared with a second study, whose subject was yellow fever vaccine responses in identical twins.

Sequences were obtained from CD4+ T cells sorted from blood. Receptors were obtained from a woman younger than 30 in good health.

This clonotype was detected a few times. The CDR3 protein is CASSPGGWNEAFF. Here the CDR3 DNA reads TGTGCCAGCAGCCCAGGGGGTTGGAATGAAGCTTTCTTT. The V and J genes are TRBV3-1 and TRBJ1-1; 7 nucleotides match TRBD1. Germline loops: CDR1 LGHDT, CDR2 YNNKEL (reference sequence). The trim removed 4 bases at V and 7 bases at J, leaving 6 bases unmatched. CDR3 length equals 13 residues.

J is TRBJ2-3 and V is TRBV29-1; 8 bases fit TRBD1. Germline values: CDR1 SQVTM, CDR2 ANQGSEA. V dropped 6 bases and J dropped 1; count of bases not matched to a gene: 3. This CDR3 contains 13 residues. CDR3 nucleotide sequence: TGCAGCGTGACAGGGGTCGGCACAGATACGCAGTATTTT. Residues: CSVTGVGTDTQYF.

This clonotype was observed a handful of times. The chain couples TRBV5-1 to TRBJ2-6; the match to TRBD1 covers 8 bases. Losses at the gene ends were 7 bases for V and 2 bases for J; bases not matched to a gene: 5. Per the germline V gene, CDR1 is SGHRS and CDR2 is YFSETQ. The CDR3 runs to 15 residues. The CDR3 coding sequence is TGCGCCAGCGGTGACAGGGGCGCTGGGGCCAACGTCCTGACTTTC. Protein: CASGDRGAGANVLTF.

This clonotype is a singleton in its sample. Here the CDR3 reads CASRSGTGRSPLHF. CDR3 DNA sequence: TGTGCCAGCCGGTCCGGGACAGGAAGATCACCCCTCCACTTT. The chain has TRBV28 and TRBJ1-6, with 8 bases lining up with TRBD1. Germline assignment: CDR1 MDHEN and CDR2 SYDVKM. With 8 bases clipped from V and 10 bases from J, the junction kept 10 bases outside the gene matches. The CDR3 is made up of 14 amino acids.

This clonotype was recorded a few times. The rearrangement links TRBV15 to TRBJ2-3; D unresolved. Trimming left V 1 base short and J 6 bases short, with 5 bases between. The CDR3 totals 12 residues. Germline V gives CDR1 LNHNV, CDR2 YYDKDF (reference sequence). The CDR3 DNA follows: TGTGCCACCAGCAGAGGAATGGATACGCAGTATTTT. Translating gives CATSRGMDTQYF.

In regard to this clonotype: A much larger clone lies one base from this, so it may be a read error. Here the CDR3 DNA reads TGTGCCAGCAGCTCAGGGAGTGAGCAGTTCTTC. Encoded protein: CASSSGSEQFF. The chain carries TRBV6-5 and TRBJ2-1, with D perhaps matching TRBD1 or TRBD2 (5 bases each). The CDR3 has 11 amino acids. V gave up 6 bases and J gave up 9 bases, with 9 bases separating them. Germline lookup yields CDR1 MNHEY and CDR2 SVGAGI.

The chain carries TRBV6-1 and TRBJ2-2, with TRBD2 matching over 7 bases. This CDR3 is 16 amino acids long. The germline CDR1 and CDR2 sequences are MNHNS and SASEGT. V gave up 6 bases and J gave up 3 bases; unmatched junction bases: 10. CDR3 in amino acids: CASSRTSVWDTGELFF. The CDR3 bases are TGTGCCAGCAGCCGCACTAGCGTTTGGGACACCGGGGAGCTGTTTTTT.

The rearrangement joins TRBV20-1 to TRBJ2-1, with 7 nucleotides matching TRBD2. This CDR3 comprises 14 residues. J lost 5 bases, V lost 6 bases, and 10 bases had no gene match. The V gene's germline CDR1 is DFQATT and CDR2 SNEGSKA (reference sequence). The CDR3 sequence is CSATSGTKNNEQFF. The CDR3 DNA reads as TGCAGTGCCACCTCCGGGACTAAAAACAATGAGCAGTTCTTC.

This chain links TRBV20-1 with TRBJ1-1; no clear D. This CDR3 region has 12 residues. Germline loops: CDR1 DFQATT, CDR2 SNEGSKA (reference sequence). V lost 3 bases to trimming and J lost 5 bases, with 10 bases between them. CDR3: CSARARVTEAFF. DNA of the CDR3: TGCAGTGCTAGGGCAAGGGTGACTGAAGCTTTCTTT.

Ten or more counts support this clonotype. The chain couples TRBV7-2 to TRBJ2-7; D is uncertain. The CDR3 is 13 residues long. Trimming cost V 0 bases and J 2 bases, with 5 bases left between them. Per the germline V gene, CDR1 is SGHTA and CDR2 is FQGNSA. CDR3 nucleotides: TGTGCCAGCAGCTTAGCTAGCACCTACGAGCAGTACTTC. It specifies CASSLASTYEQYF.

This rearrangement joins TRBV12-3 or TRBV12-4 to TRBJ2-7; 8 nucleotides agree with TRBD1. This CDR3 is built from 14 residues. The ends lost 6 bases at V and 7 bases at J; junction bases unmatched: 11. The CDR3 DNA reads TGTGCCAGCAGCGAAGGGACAGGTAATGGGGAGCAGTACTTC. It translates to CASSEGTGNGEQYF.

J is TRBJ2-7 and V is TRBV5-1; 11 bases fit TRBD2. CDR3 length: 15 amino acids. Germline trimming cut 3 bases from V and 5 bases from J; bases unmatched to any gene: 7. Germline values: CDR1 SGHRS, CDR2 YFSETQ. This chain's CDR3 is CASSSGLAVWNEQYF. CDR3 in DNA: TGCGCCAGCAGCTCGGGACTAGCGGTTTGGAACGAGCAGTACTTC.

This clonotype was found a few times. The CDR3: CASKRAGVSTGELFF. DNA of the CDR3: TGTGCCAGCAAAAGAGCGGGAGTATCCACCGGGGAGCTGTTTTTT. The chain couples TRBV28 to TRBJ2-2; 8 nucleotides align to TRBD2. The CDR3 runs to 15 residues. CDR1 is MDHEN, CDR2 SYDVKM, per germline. V gave up 7 bases and J gave up 4 bases; unmatched junction bases: 8.

This clonotype has ten or more counts. V and J are TRBV7-9 and TRBJ2-7; D remains unclear. This CDR3 region has 12 residues. Trimming cost V 8 bases and J 2 bases, with 10 bases left between them. Germline CDR1 SEHNR, CDR2 FQNEAQ (reference sequence). CDR3 coding DNA: TGTGCCAGCGGGCTAGGGCCCTACGAGCAGTACTTC. Its translation: CASGLGPYEQYF.

V gene TRBV21-1 combines with J gene TRBJ1-5; no check of the table's D call, TRBD1, against the DNA was made. TRBV21-1 is designated a pseudogene. This CDR3 has 15 amino acids. The CDR3 DNA is TGTGCCACAGTGACAGGGGGCTATAGCAATCAGCCCCAGCATTTT. Amino acid sequence: CATVTGGYSNQPQHF.

This clonotype has at least ten counts. J is TRBJ2-1 and V is TRBV20-1; D gene uncertain. Germline V gene sequence: CDR1 DFQATT, CDR2 SNEGSKA (reference sequence). The CDR3 runs 11 residues. V gave up 6 bases and J gave up 15 bases, with 18 bases separating them. CDR3 amino acids: CSARVSPLPFF. CDR3 DNA sequence: TGCAGTGCGCGAGTATCCCCGCTCCCGTTCTTC.

The V and J genes are TRBV2 and TRBJ1-1; no firm D call. Per germline, CDR1 SNHLY and CDR2 FYNNEI. The ends were cut back, 10 bases at V and 3 bases at J, with 15 bases in the middle. CDR3 length: 13 amino acids. The CDR3 loop reads CATNRAGDTEAFF. Here the CDR3 DNA reads TGTGCCACTAACCGGGCCGGGGACACTGAAGCTTTCTTT.